Below are 26 T cell receptor beta chains sequenced from a single sample in a study of control samples from healthy donors and cancer patients. The assay was immunoSEQ multiplex PCR, and TCRdb's table has in-frame clones only and misses some. The repertoire includes more than 95,000 clones, approximately 89% of them detected once, and about 2.7% sits in the top ten. Sequences were obtained from blood. Every receptor here comes from a man between 60 and 75 years old in good health.

This chain joins TRBV30 and TRBJ1-5; D unresolved. Per germline, CDR1 GTSNPN and CDR2 SVGIG (reference sequence). This CDR3 region has 13 residues. Trimming pared 2 bases from V and 2 bases from J, leaving 7 bases between. The CDR3 region is CAWSSGGNQPQHF. CDR3 nucleotides: TGTGCCTGGAGTTCGGGAGGCAATCAGCCCCAGCATTTT.

V usage is TRBV30 and J usage is TRBJ1-5; D gene ambiguous. Between the trimmed V and J ends, which lost 0 bases and 3 bases, there was a span of 9 bases. This CDR3 contains 14 residues. Germline V gene sequence: CDR1 GTSNPN, CDR2 SVGIG (reference sequence). The CDR3 bases are TGTGCCTGGAGTGTAGGTCCCCTCAATCAGCCCCAGCATTTT. Protein sequence: CAWSVGPLNQPQHF. The full variable domain, its missing parts supplied by reference TRBV30 and TRBJ1-5, is SQTIHQWPATLVQPVGSPLSLECTVEGTSNPNLYWYRQAAGRGLQLLFYSVGIGQISSEVPQNLSASRPQDRQFILSSKKLLLSDSGFYLCAWSVGPLNQPQHFGDGTRLSIL.

V and J are TRBV27 and TRBJ2-3; D is unclear. This CDR3 region has 14 residues. Germline V gene data show CDR1 as MNHEY and CDR2 as SMNVEV (reference sequence). V was shortened by 2 bases and J by 2 bases, with 8 bases between the two germline ends. CDR3 amino acids: CASSLSAPTDTQYF. CDR3 in DNA: TGTGCCAGCAGTTTAAGCGCCCCCACAGATACGCAGTATTTT.

The chain combines TRBV5-4 with TRBJ2-3, with D unclear. V lost 4 bases to trimming and J lost 6 bases, with 12 bases between them. The CDR3 totals 13 residues. CDR1 and CDR2 (germline): SGHNT, YYREEE (reference sequence). As DNA, the CDR3 is TGTGCCAGCAGCCAAGTGTTGCCGGATACGCAGTATTTT. It yields the protein CASSQVLPDTQYF. Full variable domain (remainder filled in from reference TRBV5-4 and TRBJ2-3): ETGVTQSPTHLIKTRGQQVTLRCSSQSGHNTVSWYQQALGQGPQFIFQYYREEENGRGNFPPRFSGLQFPNYSSELNVNALELDDSALYLCASSQVLPDTQYFGPGTRLTVL.

This clone appeared a few times. The chain has TRBV5-1 and TRBJ2-3, with 10 bases that match TRBD2. The V segment lost 3 bases and the J segment 3 bases; nucleotides outside the gene matches: 7. The CDR3 length is 16 residues. Germline CDR1 and CDR2: SGHRS and YFSETQ. The CDR3 protein is CASSSLAGGQTDTQYF. The CDR3 DNA follows: TGCGCCAGCAGCTCCTTAGCGGGGGGTCAGACAGATACGCAGTATTTT.

The chain employs TRBV7-2 and TRBJ2-3; D possibly corresponds to TRBD2 (7 bases). V was pared by 1 base and J by 9 bases, with 17 bases between. Germline values: CDR1 SGHTA, CDR2 FQGNSA. The CDR3 consists of 15 residues. The DNA for the CDR3 is TGTGCCAGCAGCTTAGATGGGGGGGGCCCGATAACGCAGTATTTT. It specifies CASSLDGGGPITQYF. Supplemented by reference TRBV7-2 and TRBJ2-3, the full variable domain reads GAGVSQSPSNKVTEKGKDVELRCDPISGHTALYWYRQSLGQGLEFLIYFQGNSAPDKSGLPSDRFSAERTGGSVSTLTIQRTQQEDSAVYLCASSLDGGGPITQYFGPGTRLTVL.

The chain has TRBV6-5 and TRBJ1-2, with D tentatively TRBD1 (5 bases). Germline lookup yields CDR1 MNHEY and CDR2 SVGAGI. V was clipped by 8 bases and J by 4 bases, with 14 bases between them. The CDR3 has 13 residues. The DNA of the CDR3 is TGTGCCAGCCAAATGGGGGTGGGCTATGGCTACACCTTC. Its protein is CASQMGVGYGYTF.

CDR3: CASSVGLAGARSSYEQYF. In DNA, the CDR3 is TGTGCCAGCAGCGTGGGACTAGCGGGGGCGAGGTCCTCCTACGAGCAGTACTTC. The chain joins TRBV9 to TRBJ2-7; 14 bases are a match to TRBD2. The CDR3 is 18 residues long. With 2 bases clipped from V and 0 bases from J, the junction kept 7 bases outside the gene matches. Germline CDR1 and CDR2: SGDLS and YYNGEE.

This clone was recorded once. The genes are TRBV5-1 and TRBJ2-1; 10 nucleotides line up with TRBD2. Trimming removed 0 bases from V and 5 bases from J; junction bases left unmatched: 8. CDR1 is SGHRS, CDR2 YFSETQ, per germline. The CDR3 is 17 residues long. The CDR3 DNA sequence: TGCGCCAGCAGCTTGGCCAGCGGGGGGGCCCTTCACAATGAGCAGTTCTTC. Translation: CASSLASGGALHNEQFF.

The rearrangement uses TRBV5-1 and TRBJ1-1, with no clear D. The CDR3 is made up of 12 amino acids. CDR1 and CDR2 from the germline V gene are SGHRS and YFSETQ. With 3 bases removed from V and 11 bases from J, the gap between germline ends came to 14 bases. In nucleotides, the CDR3 is TGCGCCAGCAGCTCGGAGGTGGGTCTTGCTTTCTTT. Translated: CASSSEVGLAFF.

V and J are TRBV6-4 and TRBJ2-2; 10 bases map to TRBD1. The CDR3 is 18 residues long. The J segment lost 5 bases and the V segment lost 3 bases, leaving 12 bases of the junction unmatched. Germline V gene lookup returns CDR1 MRHNA and CDR2 SNTAGT. CDR3 in DNA: TGTGCCAGCAGTGAGGAGGGGCCGGGACAGGGGTCGACCGGGGAGCTGTTTTTT. Translating it yields CASSEEGPGQGSTGELFF.

The V gene is TRBV11-2, the J gene TRBJ1-2, with TRBD1 matching over 10 bases. Germline V CDR1 and CDR2: SGHAT, FQNNGV. The CDR3 covers 13 residues. After removal of 5 bases from V and 6 bases from J, the junction contained 3 bases not matched to a gene. The CDR3 loop reads CASSTGQGNGYTF. CDR3 DNA: TGTGCCAGCAGCACGGGACAGGGGAATGGCTACACCTTC.

V usage is TRBV28 and J usage is TRBJ1-2; D not certain. CDR1 is MDHEN and CDR2 is SYDVKM in the germline V gene. Trimming left V 9 bases short and J 2 bases short, with 7 bases between. The CDR3 length is 11 residues. The CDR3 coding sequence is TGTGCCAGTGTTAAGAACTATGGCTACACCTTC. Translation gives CASVKNYGYTF.

The chain links TRBV19 to TRBJ1-6, with 11 positions matching TRBD1. The V gene end was trimmed by 7 bases and the J gene end by 8 bases; junction bases not matched to a gene: 7. Germline CDR1 and CDR2: LNHDA and SQIVND (reference sequence). The CDR3 runs to 15 residues. CDR3 sequence (DNA): TGTGCCAGTACCGGACAGGGGGCTTTTTATTCACCCCTCCACTTT. It is translated as CASTGQGAFYSPLHF.

This sequence joins TRBV5-1 and TRBJ1-5; TRBD1 is a possible D gene (6 bases). CDR3 size: 15 residues. V was clipped by 4 bases and J by 5 bases, with 16 bases between them. Per germline, CDR1 SGHRS and CDR2 YFSETQ. The CDR3 is CASSRIGGLDQPQHF. CDR3 nucleotides: TGCGCCAGCAGCCGAATCGGGGGGCTGGATCAGCCCCAGCATTTT. Based on the CDR3 plus reference TRBV5-1 and TRBJ1-5, the full variable domain is KAGVTQTPRYLIKTRGQQVTLSCSPISGHRSVSWYQQTPGQGLQFLFEYFSETQRNKGNFPGRFSGRQFSNSRSEMNVSTLELGDSALYLCASSRIGGLDQPQHFGDGTRLSIL.

The gene calls are TRBV19 and TRBJ1-2, with D unclear. V lost 10 bases to trimming and J lost 0 bases, with 15 bases between them. Germline CDR1 is LNHDA and CDR2 is SQIVND (reference sequence). The CDR3 covers 14 residues. CDR3 residues: CATLPGSTNYGYTF. The CDR3 nucleotides are TGTGCCACCTTACCGGGGTCAACTAACTATGGCTACACCTTC.

This clone was counted only a few times. The CDR3 loop reads CASSFGSLNYGYTF. In DNA, the CDR3 is TGCGCCAGCAGCTTCGGCAGCCTAAACTATGGCTACACCTTC. The rearrangement uses TRBV5-1 and TRBJ1-2; D remains ambiguous. The length of the CDR3 is 14 residues. Deletions cut 2 bases from V and 2 bases from J, with 10 bases between. CDR1 and CDR2 from the germline V gene are SGHRS and YFSETQ.

A single count supports this clone. The chain couples TRBV25-1 to TRBJ1-5; TRBD1 matches at 8 bases. CDR3 size: 14 residues. V lost 4 bases and J lost 4; bases outside the gene matches: 3. Germline loops: CDR1 MGHDK, CDR2 SYGVNS. The CDR3 reads CASSARQGNQPQHF. The CDR3 DNA follows: TGTGCCAGCAGTGCTCGACAGGGGAATCAGCCCCAGCATTTT. The full variable domain, rest sourced from reference TRBV25-1 and TRBJ1-5, is EADIYQTPRYLVIGTGKKITLECSQTMGHDKMYWYQQDPGMELHLIHYSYGVNSTEKGDLSSESTVSRIRTEHFPLTLESARPSHTSQYLCASSARQGNQPQHFGDGTRLSIL.

The gene calls are TRBV2 and TRBJ1-4; TRBD1 agrees at 9 bases. Germline CDR1 SNHLY, CDR2 FYNNEI. Losses at the gene ends were 6 bases for V and 5 bases for J; bases not matched to a gene: 7. CDR3 length: 15 amino acids. DNA for the CDR3: TGTGCCAGCAGCCCGGTCGGGACAGGGAATGAAAAACTGTTTTTT. This codes for CASSPVGTGNEKLFF.

The rearrangement links TRBV20-1 to TRBJ1-2, with D unclear. V was trimmed by 6 bases and J by 8 bases, leaving 10 bases between them. Germline CDR1 is DFQATT and CDR2 is SNEGSKA (reference sequence). CDR3 size: 10 residues. The CDR3 here is CSAHLRGYTF. The CDR3, as DNA: TGCAGTGCCCACCTAAGGGGCTACACCTTC.

This clone was detected once. The rearrangement uses TRBV19 and TRBJ1-1; 10 bases align to TRBD1. The CDR3 extends over 14 amino acids. Germline CDR1 and CDR2: LNHDA and SQIVND (reference sequence). The junction had 6 bases not matched to a gene; V was cut back by 7 bases and J by 4 bases. This CDR3 reads CASIGQGGGTEAFF. The CDR3, as DNA: TGTGCCAGTATCGGACAGGGGGGCGGCACTGAAGCTTTCTTT.

This sequence joins TRBV5-1 and TRBJ1-3; D gene uncertain. This CDR3 contains 14 residues. Germline values: CDR1 SGHRS, CDR2 YFSETQ. V was trimmed by 7 bases and J by 0 bases, leaving 11 bases between them. The CDR3 region has the DNA TGCGCCAGCGCGCCTGACAACTCTGGAAACACCATATATTTT. This encodes CASAPDNSGNTIYF.

This chain joins TRBV7-2 and TRBJ1-6; D perhaps matches TRBD1 (5 bases). V was cut by 2 bases and J by 10 bases, with 6 bases left in between. CDR1 is SGHTA, CDR2 FQGNSA, per germline. The CDR3 is 12 amino acids. CDR3 nucleotides: TGTGCCAGCAGCTTACAGGGCTCACCCCTCCACTTT. Its translation is CASSLQGSPLHF.

This clone was found once. V is TRBV25-1 and J is TRBJ1-6, with D unresolved. Trimming pared 5 bases from V and 3 bases from J, leaving 11 bases between. The length of the CDR3 is 15 residues. Germline CDR1 and CDR2: MGHDK and SYGVNS. CDR3 nucleotide sequence: TGTGCCAGCAGTACGGGTAATCTCTATAATTCACCCCTCCACTTT. It translates to CASSTGNLYNSPLHF.

V and J are TRBV19 and TRBJ1-2, with TRBD1 matching over 7 bases. Per germline, CDR1 LNHDA and CDR2 SQIVND (reference sequence). The V and J ends lost 9 bases and 0 bases, in that order; junction bases with no gene match: 10. This CDR3 comprises 15 residues. This CDR3 is CASRGQNVANYGYTF. CDR3 coding DNA: TGTGCCAGCAGGGGACAGAACGTAGCTAACTATGGCTACACCTTC.

V usage is TRBV5-1 and J usage is TRBJ1-1; 8 bases map to TRBD1. Germline V gene lookup returns CDR1 SGHRS and CDR2 YFSETQ. J lost 1 base, V lost 0 bases, and 8 bases had no gene match. This CDR3 has 17 amino acids. This chain's CDR3 is CASSLAQGARGNTEAFF. CDR3 DNA sequence: TGCGCCAGCAGCTTGGCCCAGGGGGCGAGAGGGAACACTGAAGCTTTCTTT. Full variable domain (outside the CDR3, taken from reference TRBV5-1 and TRBJ1-1): KAGVTQTPRYLIKTRGQQVTLSCSPISGHRSVSWYQQTPGQGLQFLFEYFSETQRNKGNFPGRFSGRQFSNSRSEMNVSTLELGDSALYLCASSLAQGARGNTEAFFGQGTRLTVV.